Below, one T cell receptor (beta chain) is given with its context. TCRdb's copy holds only in-frame clones and misses some; the assay was immunoSEQ multiplex PCR. This table holds roughly 170,000 clones, roughly 84% found once. These data belong to a study of blood T cell repertoires in COVID-19. At the level of the study: Both acute and convalescent COVID-19 samples were obtained from the United States, Italy and Spain.

This CDR3 contains 13 residues. Trimming removed 1 base from V and 3 bases from J, with 5 bases in between. In germline, CDR1 is SGHDN, CDR2 FVKESK. Participants spanned ages about 18 to 100 years and resided in roughly 26 US areas. Assignment of participants to cohorts was predicated upon participant-reported clinical history. Symptom resolution, clearance, or two negative PCRs marked the recovered donors of Cohort 3. The chain couples TRBV14 to TRBJ2-3; D unresolved. The sequence derives from a man between 60 and 75 years old who had recovered from COVID-19. Source material: PBMCs or T cells enriched from blood (not recorded which). The CDR3 sequence: CASSQGGTDTQYF. The DNA for the CDR3 is TGTGCCAGCAGCCAAGGAGGAACAGATACGCAGTATTTT.